The 12 T cell receptor beta chains in this list originate from one sample, sequenced in a study of spatial heterogeneity in lung cancer. Using its own MiXCR run on the 5' RACE reads, TCRdb lists one record per CDR3 protein. The sample includes more than 95,000 distinct CDR3 sequences, more than 9% seen only once; the top ten take roughly 15%. Time point described: blood at routine non-recurrence follow-up after resection. Extraction of whole RNA from tumor, nontumor lung or frozen PBMC preceded unsorted sequencing. Sequenced here: PBMCs, sampled at follow-up. Source of these receptors: a male donor with early-stage non-small cell lung cancer.

This clonotype was detected ten times or more. V is TRBV7-8 and J is TRBJ2-5, with 10 nucleotides matching TRBD1. Germline trimming cut 3 bases from V and 6 bases from J; bases unmatched to any gene: 1. The CDR3 has 13 amino acids. The germline V gene encodes CDR1 SGHVS and CDR2 FQNEAQ. The CDR3: CASSLDRGKTQYF. The CDR3 DNA is TGTGCCAGCAGCTTGGACAGGGGGAAGACCCAGTACTTC.

This clonotype showed up many times. CDR3 amino acids: CAPRPWSRKETQYF. The CDR3 DNA follows: TGTGCCCCCCGGCCGTGGAGCAGGAAAGAGACCCAGTACTTC. This rearrangement joins TRBV21-1 to TRBJ2-5; the table's D call, TRBD1, has no DNA check behind it. TRBV21-1 is tagged as a pseudogene. The CDR3 consists of 14 residues.

This clonotype was detected ten times or more. The chain is built from TRBV7-2 and TRBJ2-1; 10 positions agree with TRBD2. Germline loops: CDR1 SGHTA, CDR2 FQGNSA. The CDR3 is 15 residues long. Trimming took 1 base from V and 3 from J; bases not matched to a gene: 0. CDR3 sequence (DNA): TGTGCCAGCAGCTTAGGACTAGCGGGCTACAATGAGCAGTTCTTC. Translating it yields CASSLGLAGYNEQFF.

The J gene is TRBJ1-1, the V gene TRBV28, with D possibly matching TRBD1 (5 bases). Germline CDR1 MDHEN, CDR2 SYDVKM. The CDR3 runs 15 residues. V lost 3 bases to trimming and J lost 7 bases, with 18 bases between them. In DNA form, the CDR3 reads TGTGCCAGCAGTTTTGGGCCCACTGAGGGGTTTGAAGCTTTCTTT. It encodes CASSFGPTEGFEAFF.

Ten or more counts support this clonotype. V gene TRBV6-5 combines with J gene TRBJ1-1; D remains unclear. V lost 5 bases and J lost 6, with 25 bases in between. This CDR3 has 17 amino acids. Germline CDR1 and CDR2: MNHEY and SVGAGI. CDR3 sequence (DNA): TGTGCCAGCAGTACTGGACTTAAGATCAAGAGGGAACCTGAAGCTTTCTTT. Its translation: CASSTGLKIKREPEAFF.

In its sample, this clonotype was seen many times. V gene TRBV7-2 combines with J gene TRBJ1-5; unclear D gene. Germline assignment: CDR1 SGHTA and CDR2 FQGNSA. The CDR3 length is 15 residues. The V gene lost 0 bases and the J gene lost 1 base, with 7 bases spanning the gap. The chain's CDR3 is CASSLAGGSNQPQHF. The CDR3, as DNA: TGTGCCAGCAGCTTAGCGGGCGGGAGCAATCAGCCCCAGCATTTT. Full variable domain (outside the CDR3, taken from reference TRBV7-2 and TRBJ1-5): GAGVSQSPSNKVTEKGKDVELRCDPISGHTALYWYRQSLGQGLEFLIYFQGNSAPDKSGLPSDRFSAERTGGSVSTLTIQRTQQEDSAVYLCASSLAGGSNQPQHFGDGTRLSIL.

The chain carries TRBV5-1 and TRBJ2-5; tentative D call: TRBD2 (7 bases). Germline-derived CDR1 and CDR2 are SGHRS and YFSETQ. V shed 5 bases and J shed 7 bases, with 21 bases lying between them. The CDR3 spans 15 residues. The CDR3 protein is CASSQGRGAPGTQYF. CDR3 DNA sequence: TGCGCCAGCAGTCAAGGACGGGGGGCACCGGGGACCCAGTACTTC.

In this sample, this clonotype turned up many times. V gene TRBV12-3 or TRBV12-4 combines with J gene TRBJ2-1; possible D gene TRBD2, 6 bases. Trimming left V 6 bases short and J 3 bases short, with 9 bases between. The CDR3 length is 13 residues. The CDR3 DNA is TGTGCCAGCAGGGGGACTTTCTACAATGAGCAGTTCTTC. Amino acids: CASRGTFYNEQFF.

The sample holds a few counts of this clonotype. V gene TRBV29-1 combines with J gene TRBJ2-7, with 8 bases aligning to TRBD1. This CDR3 is built from 15 residues. V gave up 7 bases and J gave up 0 bases; unmatched junction bases: 11. Germline-derived CDR1 and CDR2 are SQVTM and ANQGSEA. The CDR3 loop is CSALGRQGSSYEQYF. As DNA, the CDR3 is TGCAGCGCCCTAGGTCGACAGGGGAGCTCCTACGAGCAGTACTTC.

V and J are TRBV6-2 or TRBV6-3 and TRBJ2-3, with 9 nucleotides matching TRBD1. The germline CDR1 and CDR2 sequences are MNHEY and SVGEGT. The junction had 8 bases not matched to a gene; V was cut back by 6 bases and J by 4 bases. The CDR3 is made up of 15 amino acids. CDR3 coding DNA: TGTGCCAGCAGCTCCGGACAGGGGAGAGCAGATACGCAGTATTTT. This codes for CASSSGQGRADTQYF.

This clonotype was seen at least ten times. This chain uses TRBV12-3 or TRBV12-4 with TRBJ2-4; 7 bases match TRBD1. V lost 5 bases, J lost 0 bases, and 7 bases stayed unmatched. The CDR3 contains 16 residues. The CDR3 coding sequence is TGTGCCAGCAGTCTACAGGGGTTGATAGCCAAAAACATTCAGTACTTC. This translates into CASSLQGLIAKNIQYF.

V usage is TRBV20-1 and J usage is TRBJ1-5, with D perhaps matching TRBD1 (5 bases). Trimming removed 3 bases from V and 7 bases from J, with 22 bases in between. Germline CDR1 is DFQATT and CDR2 is SNEGSKA (reference sequence). The CDR3 sequence is 16 residues long. CDR3 DNA sequence: TGCAGTGCTAGGTTCGGAGGAGGAGGACAAAGACAGCCCCAGCATTTT. Its protein is CSARFGGGGQRQPQHF.